Below, one T cell receptor beta chain is given with its context. Trimming took 3 bases from V and 7 from J, leaving 12 bases between them. Looked up from germline, CDR1 is SQVTM and CDR2 is ANQGSEA. The CDR3 runs to 12 residues. This entry belongs to a study of blood T cell repertoires in COVID-19. As for the study in general: The cDNA or gDNA used as material had been derived from T cells, B-cell-depleted T cells, or PBMCs.

Original handling: Nucleated cell number was recorded as an estimate derived from reference gene primer amplification. The protocol was immunoSEQ multiplex PCR, while the TCRdb copy is restricted to in-frame clones and leaves out a portion. The V and J calls and clone size are taken from that table; D and trimming were inferred from the DNA. This sample has 20,000 to 25,000 clones; roughly 90% occur once, and the top ten carry around 6%. The V call is TRBV29-1, the J call TRBJ1-2; tentatively, D is TRBD1 (5 bases). The TCR sequence derives from a woman older than 75 with active COVID-19. The sample taken for sequencing was peripheral blood. CDR3 DNA: TGCAGCGTTGAGGGGCAGGGATTTGGCTACACCTTC. Protein sequence: CSVEGQGFGYTF.